Here is one T cell receptor beta chain with its context. This sample is part of a study of CD8 T cells in Susac syndrome. A quantity of about 0.45 to 1 ug RNA underwent reverse transcription using random hexamers. TCRdb passed the immunoSEQ multiplex PCR reads through MiXCR, listing each CDR3 protein once. The repertoire holds roughly 200,000 distinct CDR3 sequences, with roughly 96% as singletons. The germline V gene encodes CDR1 SQVTM and CDR2 ANQGSEA. V was pared by 6 bases and J by 4 bases, with 4 bases of the junction left unmatched. The CDR3 is made up of 13 amino acids. The chain links TRBV29-1 to TRBJ2-3; 10 bases line up with TRBD1. This TCR was sampled from a human donor in good health. The sequencing input was CD4+ T cells from PBMCs. The CDR3 reads CSVRGTGADTQYF. In DNA form, the CDR3 reads TGCAGCGTACGCGGGACAGGGGCAGATACGCAGTATTTT.